The rows below give T cell receptor beta chains drawn from one sample of a study of beta chain features in type 1 diabetes. TCRdb's copy holds only in-frame clones and misses some; the assay was immunoSEQ multiplex PCR. Of 160,000 or so clones in the sample, around 8% are singletons; the top ten hold more than 0.5%. Sequencing was carried out using central memory CD4+ T cells from blood. The receptors derive from a young woman with type 1 diabetes. CDR3s include the opening cysteine and the closing phenylalanine or tryptophan. D genes are given only for firm matches. Only some rows state a clone size, as once, few, many or a class for expanded clones.

v_call,d_call,j_call,clone_size,cdr3_aa,cdr3_nt
TRBV7-2,TRBD2,TRBJ2-5,many,CASNRLAGGGETQYF,TGTGCCAGCAACCGACTAGCGGGAGGCGGAGAGACCCAGTACTTC
TRBV7-9,NA,TRBJ1-4,NA,CASSFGQNNEKLFF,TGTGCCAGCAGCTTCGGACAGAATAATGAAAAACTGTTTTTT
TRBV6-1,NA,TRBJ2-1,NA,CASSSPDEQFF,TGTGCCAGCAGTTCGCCGGATGAGCAGTTCTTC
TRBV2,NA,TRBJ2-5,NA,CASSDMAGEYETQYF,TGTGCCAGCAGTGATATGGCAGGGGAATATGAGACCCAGTACTTC
TRBV2,TRBD1,TRBJ2-2,NA,CASRQGAGELFF,TGTGCCAGCAGGCAGGGGGCCGGGGAGCTGTTTTTT
TRBV30,NA,TRBJ1-2,few,CAWSVGGGYGYTF,TGTGCCTGGAGTGTAGGGGGAGGGTATGGCTACACCTTC
TRBV18,TRBD2,TRBJ2-7,many,CASSPKLAGGVYEQYF,TGTGCCAGCTCACCGAAACTAGCGGGAGGGGTCTACGAGCAGTACTTC
TRBV28,NA,TRBJ2-3,few,CASRAGGPTDTQYF,TGTGCCAGCAGAGCTGGAGGTCCCACAGATACGCAGTATTTT
TRBV2,TRBD1,TRBJ1-2,NA,CASTRDSYGYTF,TGTGCCAGCACAAGGGACAGCTATGGCTACACCTTC
TRBV6-5,NA,TRBJ2-1,NA,CASGFYYNEQFF,TGTGCCAGCGGTTTTTACTACAATGAGCAGTTCTTC
TRBV28,NA,TRBJ1-2,few,CASSLDRLYGYTF,TGTGCCAGCAGTTTGGACAGACTTTATGGCTACACCTTC
TRBV7-3,NA,TRBJ2-3,NA,CASSLDYTDTQYF,TGTGCCAGCAGCTTAGATTACACGGATACGCAGTATTTT
TRBV30,TRBD2,TRBJ2-3,few,CAWSRTTSGMGTDTQYF,TGTGCCTGGAGCCGAACGACTAGCGGGATGGGGACAGATACGCAGTATTTT
TRBV2,TRBD1,TRBJ2-6,few,CASTGTGGSGANVLTF,TGTGCCAGCACGGGGACAGGGGGCTCTGGGGCCAACGTCCTGACTTTC
TRBV4-3,NA,TRBJ1-2,few,CASSPGESRDYGYTF,TGCGCCAGCAGCCCCGGCGAGTCACGGGATTATGGCTACACCTTC
TRBV30,NA,TRBJ2-5,few,CAWSARGLGGETQYF,TGTGCCTGGAGTGCCAGGGGTCTCGGAGGAGAGACCCAGTACTTC
TRBV4-3,NA,TRBJ2-5,few,CASSQEPRGETQYF,TGCGCCAGCAGCCAAGAGCCAAGGGGGGAGACCCAGTACTTC
TRBV5-1,NA,TRBJ2-7,few,CASFQTDQYEQYF,TGCGCCAGCTTCCAGACAGACCAATACGAGCAGTACTTC
TRBV4-3,NA,TRBJ2-1,NA,CASSQDLGGGGPGNEQFF,TGCGCCAGCAGCCAAGACCTAGGGGGGGGAGGGCCGGGAAATGAGCAGTTCTTC
TRBV5-1,NA,TRBJ2-3,NA,CASSLVLASTDTQYF,TGCGCCAGCAGCTTGGTTCTAGCGAGCACAGATACGCAGTATTTT
TRBV5-1,TRBD2,TRBJ2-3,few,CATSLAGPPTDTQYF,TGCGCCACCAGTCTAGCGGGCCCCCCCACAGATACGCAGTATTTT
TRBV28,TRBD2,TRBJ2-3,NA,CASRVKRGSTDTQYF,TGTGCCAGCAGAGTCAAGCGGGGGAGCACAGATACGCAGTATTTT
TRBV18,TRBD2,TRBJ2-1,NA,CASSPQLAGGDEQFF,TGTGCCAGCTCCCCGCAACTAGCGGGGGGTGATGAGCAGTTCTTC
TRBV7-2,TRBD1,TRBJ2-4,few,CASSVQGGIAKNIQYF,TGTGCCAGCAGCGTACAGGGGGGAATAGCCAAAAACATTCAGTACTTC
TRBV19,NA,TRBJ2-3,NA,CATTQGSSTDTQYF,TGTGCCACCACGCAGGGTAGTAGCACAGATACGCAGTATTTT
TRBV6-5,NA,TRBJ1-6,few,CASTLTPPNSPLHF,TGTGCCAGCACCCTGACACCGCCCAATTCACCCCTCCACTTT
TRBV7-2,NA,TRBJ1-4,NA,CASSLDLGGTNEKLFF,TGTGCCAGCAGCTTAGACCTGGGGGGAACTAATGAAAAACTGTTTTTT
TRBV6-6,TRBD1,TRBJ1-1,NA,CASSYSSSGGDTEAFF,TGTGCCAGCAGTTACTCGTCTTCAGGGGGTGACACTGAAGCTTTCTTT
TRBV19,NA,TRBJ1-4,NA,CASKADAGEKLFF,TGTGCCAGCAAGGCCGACGCGGGAGAAAAACTGTTTTTT
TRBV5-4,NA,TRBJ1-6,NA,CASSLERTYNSPLHF,TGTGCCAGCAGCTTGGAGAGGACCTATAATTCACCCCTCCACTTT
TRBV7-9,NA,TRBJ2-2,NA,CAGRLTSNTGELFF,TGTGCCGGGAGACTTACCTCAAACACCGGGGAGCTGTTTTTT
TRBV28,NA,TRBJ2-7,NA,CASSLAVYEQYF,TGTGCCAGCAGTTTAGCGGTCTACGAGCAGTACTTC
TRBV4-1,NA,TRBJ2-3,few,CASSQDQKGQVYF,TGCGCCAGCAGCCAAGATCAGAAGGGGCAGGTGTATTTT
TRBV29-1,NA,TRBJ2-2,few,CSVLAQAGAGELFF,TGCAGCGTTCTAGCCCAGGCAGGGGCCGGGGAGCTGTTTTTT
TRBV5-4,NA,TRBJ2-2,NA,CASSAGPNTGELFF,TGTGCCAGCAGCGCAGGGCCGAACACCGGGGAGCTGTTTTTT